This TCR beta chain was recovered during a study of post-analysis software for immune sequencing data. Turning to the study itself: Both relapsing-remitting and secondary progressive multiple sclerosis featured among the disease courses, as did progressive-relapsing multiple sclerosis.

Findings of the study overall: Same-batch preparations were strongly co-clustered by F measure. With TRBV5-6, TRBV5-1 and TRBV20-1 included, about five TRBV segments were more frequent in patients than in controls. Comparison with controls showed significantly lower normalized Chao1 diversity in multiple sclerosis patients.

To note about this clonotype: Its antigen is currently unknown.

Per the germline V gene, CDR1 is SGHRS and CDR2 is YFSETQ. This CDR3 has 14 residues. V shed 0 bases and J shed 3 bases, with 9 bases lying between them. TCR beta libraries were prepared from cDNA with unique molecular identifiers. T cells numbering about 0.85 to 10 million yielded cDNA molecules that totaled roughly 500,000. TCRdb fed the PCR reads into MiXCR, producing one record per CDR3 protein. The table includes 650,000 to 850,000 distinct CDR3 sequences, approximately 53% detected once. The chain joins TRBV5-1 to TRBJ1-2; D may be TRBD1 (6 bases). The sequenced material came from blood. The receptor's source is a girl aged 5-17 years with multiple sclerosis. CDR3 sequence: CASSLDAGDYGYTF. CDR3 nucleotides: TGCGCCAGCAGCTTGGATGCAGGGGACTATGGCTACACCTTC.